The sequence of this TCR beta chain was determined in a study of blood T cells in healthy people across ages. Whole-study findings and limits: With age, beta diversity per million T cells declined roughly linearly, significantly by about 40.

Roughly 10 milliliters of peripheral blood were drawn from each donor into EDTA-treated tubes. About this clonotype itself: The antigen is unknown.

The CDR3 has 16 residues. Per germline, CDR1 MNHEY and CDR2 SVGEGT. The ends lost 4 bases at V and 1 base at J; junction bases unmatched: 9. Sample-barcoded 5' priming and a J-beta primer mix drove a second PCR of roughly 6 to 12 cycles. TCRdb analysed the 5' RACE reads with MiXCR anew, one entry per CDR3 protein. The table shows about 1.8 million distinct CDR3 sequences, with around 48% occurring only once. This chain joins TRBV6-2 or TRBV6-3 and TRBJ2-5; TRBD2 matches at 7 bases. The receptor's source is a woman between 35 and 50 years old in good health. The sequenced material came from blood. The chain's CDR3 is CASSWPRLARQETQYF. The CDR3 coding sequence is TGTGCCAGCAGTTGGCCTCGACTAGCCCGCCAAGAGACCCAGTACTTC.